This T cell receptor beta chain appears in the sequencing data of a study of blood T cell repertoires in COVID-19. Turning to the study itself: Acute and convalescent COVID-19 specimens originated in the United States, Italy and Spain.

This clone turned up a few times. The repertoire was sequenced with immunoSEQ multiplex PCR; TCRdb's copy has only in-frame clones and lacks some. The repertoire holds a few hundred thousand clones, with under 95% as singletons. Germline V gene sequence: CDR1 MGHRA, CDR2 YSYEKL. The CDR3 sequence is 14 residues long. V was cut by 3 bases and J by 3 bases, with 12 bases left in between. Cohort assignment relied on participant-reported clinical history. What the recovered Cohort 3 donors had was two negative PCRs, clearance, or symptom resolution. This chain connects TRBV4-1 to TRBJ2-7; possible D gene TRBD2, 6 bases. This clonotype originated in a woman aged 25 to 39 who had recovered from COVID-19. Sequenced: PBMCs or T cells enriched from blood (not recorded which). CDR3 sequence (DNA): TGCGCCAGCAGCCAGGGACGGGGGAGCTACGAGCAGTACTTC. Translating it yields CASSQGRGSYEQYF.